This T cell receptor (beta chain) was captured by sequencing in a study of Ad26.COV2.S vaccination and SARS-CoV-2 variants. Study details: The Ad26.COV2.S arm of the COV1001 trial was where the donor was placed. Ad26.COV2.S was injected intramuscularly once or twice, 56 days apart.

Treatment specified: roughly 19 received Ad26.COV2.S at low or high dose, single or two shots; a few received placebo; per-sample allocation not given. The samples were gathered on day 63 after the first injection of vaccine or placebo. Its platform was an Ad26 vector, and its expressed antigen was Wuhan-strain SARS-CoV-2 spike. Germline V gene lookup returns CDR1 SGDLS and CDR2 YYNGEE. Trimming took off 0 bases at V and 9 bases at J, with 4 bases between the two ends. The CDR3 is made up of 11 amino acids. Worth noting for this clone: Within the sample, other DNA sequences also encode this same CDR3.

Produced via immunoSEQ multiplex PCR; TCRdb's table is partial and in-frame only. The sample has roughly 380,000 clones, over 75% seen once. J is TRBJ2-1 and V is TRBV9; unclear D gene. This sequence originates from a person between 18 and 59 years old who received the Ad26.COV2.S COVID-19 vaccine or a placebo. This sample comprised peripheral blood, obtained in a trial of Ad26.COV2.S vaccine versus placebo. The CDR3 loop is CASSVGVEQFF. The DNA of the CDR3 is TGTGCCAGCAGCGTAGGGGTTGAGCAGTTCTTC.